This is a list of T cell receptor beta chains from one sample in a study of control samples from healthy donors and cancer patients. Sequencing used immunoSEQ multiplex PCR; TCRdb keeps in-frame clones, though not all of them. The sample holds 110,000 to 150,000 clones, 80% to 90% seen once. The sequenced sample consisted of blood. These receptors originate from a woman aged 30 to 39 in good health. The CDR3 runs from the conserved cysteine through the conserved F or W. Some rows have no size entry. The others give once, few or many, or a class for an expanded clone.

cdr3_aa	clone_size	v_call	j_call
CASSLSSGPYEQYF	-	TRBV5-8	TRBJ2-7
CASSLGTLYEQYF	-	TRBV12-3/TRBV12-4	TRBJ2-7
CASSLGTGRGTEAFF	-	TRBV11-2	TRBJ1-1
CSALRAGASTDTQYF	-	TRBV29-1	TRBJ2-3
CASSSSDRVRADTQYF	-	TRBV11-2	TRBJ2-3
CASSSGLAGVHNEQFF	-	TRBV6-2/TRBV6-3	TRBJ2-1
CASSRGSSGNTIYF	-	TRBV5-1	TRBJ1-3
CAISEGVVTGSNYGYTF	few	TRBV10-3	TRBJ1-2
CSVDSVAGEYTDTQYF	-	TRBV29-1	TRBJ2-3
CASTKTGSGANVLTF	-	TRBV9	TRBJ2-6
CAWSVSGTGDGNTIYF	-	TRBV30	TRBJ1-3
CASSDSATSGSGEQFF	-	TRBV6-4	TRBJ2-1
CASSIRMGPGELFF	-	TRBV19	TRBJ2-2
CASSLVMGTGELFF	once	TRBV7-2	TRBJ2-2
CASSVSPGDTEAFF	-	TRBV7-3	TRBJ1-1
CASSITGQGDTEAFF	-	TRBV19	TRBJ1-1
CASISRGGRTEAFF	-	TRBV28	TRBJ1-1
CASRSGPQAQDTQYF	-	TRBV5-1	TRBJ2-3
CASSVMSENSPLHF	-	TRBV9	TRBJ1-6
CASSVLAGGNYNEQFF	-	TRBV9	TRBJ2-1
CASSYSENSYEQYF	-	TRBV6-5	TRBJ2-7
CASSTPGSEKLFF	once	TRBV19	TRBJ1-4
CASSKDRVDTGELFF	once	TRBV5-4	TRBJ2-2
CASSPERDRPFTEAFF	once	TRBV7-9	TRBJ1-1
CASSQDRVAGVPQDF	-	TRBV3-1/TRBV3-2	TRBJ2-7
CAWRDRPDQPQHF	-	TRBV30	TRBJ1-5